This TCR beta chain was sequenced in a study of cytomegalovirus exposure and HLA in healthy donors. Looking at the study overall: The study placed roughly four fifths of its roughly 400 genotyped donors in the Caucasian-associated ancestry cluster.

Use of 60 Vbeta and 13 Jbeta primers characterized the PCR. The table came from immunoSEQ multiplex PCR; TCRdb's copy has only in-frame clones and leaves some out. The sample has over 65,000 clones; the top ten hold about 4.6%. Concerning this clone: Its antigen is unknown.

The CDR3 is 14 amino acids. V was clipped by 5 bases and J by 9 bases; unmatched bases: 7. The germline V gene has CDR1 LGHNA and CDR2 YSLEER. General study results and limits: There were several of the most significant clusters that appeared linked to common viral pathogens in a later analysis. Certain sequence variants were highly shared and formed a cluster, and this cluster was likely a sequencing artifact.

V gene TRBV4-3 combines with J gene TRBJ2-1, with TRBD2 matching 10 bases. The specimen sequenced was PBMCs. The source of this sequence is a man in his thirties or forties in good health and CMV-seronegative. The CDR3 DNA reads TGCGCCAGCAGCACGGGACTAGCGTTCTCTGAGCAGTTCTTC. Protein sequence: CASSTGLAFSEQFF.